What follows is one T cell receptor (beta chain) and its context. Its antigen is not identified. At one boundary the junction diverges from the germline segment, which might be a read error. CDR3 length: 15 amino acids. CDR1 and CDR2 (germline): SGHNT, YENEEA. A modified ARM-PCR protocol with three rounds of nested PCR amplified TCRbeta. TCRdb ran MiXCR on the multiplex PCR reads and lists one entry per CDR3 protein. Of tens of thousands of distinct CDR3 sequences listed, 67% are singletons. These data originate in a study of tumor and adjacent non-tumor tissue in lung cancer. Study details: Each sample yielded a few million productive TCRbeta reads on average. Notes on the study in general: Tumor repertoires had a smaller top 100 clone share than normal lung. Compared with tumor, normal lung showed significantly lower TCR diversity.

No cell sorting was done before RNA was extracted from the tissue. Donors were chemotherapy-naive, newly diagnosed lung cancer surgical patients in China, August–late 2014. The chain carries TRBV11-3 and TRBJ2-6, with D perhaps TRBD1 (6 bases). The sample comprised lung tumor tissue. The receptor comes from a man aged 55 to 70 with non-small cell lung cancer. CDR3 coding DNA: TGTCCCAGCAGCCAACAGGGTTCTTGGGCCAACCTCCTGACTTTC. Translated, it gives CPSSQQGSWANLLTF.